The clone carrying this T cell receptor (beta chain) is medium-sized in the sample. Its antigen is currently unknown. Extraction and reverse transcription of RNA yielded cDNA as the sequencing template. The method was immunoSEQ multiplex PCR; TCRdb's version includes in-frame clones alone and lacks a portion of them. In the table there are 95,000 to 100,000 clones, under 70% of which are singletons. The CDR3 has 14 amino acids. Germline CDR1 is SEHNR and CDR2 is FQNEAQ (reference sequence). Trimming pared 5 bases from V and 0 bases from J, leaving 8 bases between. This entry comes from a study of CD8+ T cells in alopecia areata. Study observations and caveats: Under tofacitinib, numerous expanded lesional clonotypes remained detectable in scalp and blood.

The sample's treatment: oral pan-JAK inhibitor, 5-10 mg twice daily. Peripheral blood samples and lesional scalp punch biopsies were obtained from alopecia areata patients. The V gene is TRBV7-9, the J gene TRBJ2-1; unclear D gene. The receptor's source is a human donor with alopecia areata. The sample here was CD8+ T cells sorted from blood, taken at week 4, from a patient treated with tofacitinib. CDR3 DNA: TGTGCCAGCAGCCACTGGAGCTCCTACAATGAGCAGTTCTTC. It is translated as CASSHWSSYNEQFF.